These 10 T cell receptor beta chains came from one sample sequenced in a study of neurological immune-mediated disorders. TCRdb fed the 5' RACE reads into MiXCR, producing one record per CDR3 protein. The sample lists approximately 74,000 distinct CDR3 sequences; about 9.4% were seen once. The sequencing input was PBMCs. The receptors shown here come from a man aged 50-60 years in good health.

At least ten counts were recorded for this clonotype. The chain carries TRBV24-1 and TRBJ2-1; 7 bases align to TRBD2. The germline gives CDR1 KGHDR, CDR2 SFDVKD. Trimming cost V 1 base and J 5 bases; bases outside gene matches: 7. There are 16 residues in the CDR3. The CDR3 spells CATSDFSSGKNNEQFF. In DNA form, the CDR3 reads TGTGCCACCAGTGATTTTTCGAGCGGGAAGAACAATGAGCAGTTCTTC.

This clonotype was observed many times. The chain links TRBV12-3 or TRBV12-4 to TRBJ2-7, with 7 bases identical to TRBD2. The V and J ends lost 3 bases and 3 bases, in that order; junction bases with no gene match: 5. The CDR3 totals 14 residues. The CDR3 region has the DNA TGTGCCAGCAGTTTCCTGCGGGAGCGCTACGAGCAGTACTTC. This codes for CASSFLRERYEQYF.

This clonotype appeared many times. This chain links TRBV28 with TRBJ2-7; D not resolved. This CDR3 is built from 13 residues. Germline V gene data show CDR1 as MDHEN and CDR2 as SYDVKM. V shed 6 bases and J shed 5 bases, with 14 bases lying between them. CDR3 nucleotide sequence: TGTGCCAGCAGCGAATCTCATGGGGACGAGCAGTACTTC. Translated, it gives CASSESHGDEQYF. Variable domain in full (rest from reference TRBV28 and TRBJ2-7): DVKVTQSSRYLVKRTGEKVFLECVQDMDHENMFWYRQDPGLGLRLIYFSYDVKMKEKGDIPEGYSVSREKKERFSLILESASTNQTSMYLCASSESHGDEQYFGPGTRLTVT.

This clonotype was seen repeatedly, ten times or more. CDR3 in amino acids: CASRTAGGTFEQYF. CDR3 nucleotide sequence: TGTGCCAGCAGGACAGCGGGGGGGACTTTCGAGCAGTACTTC. The rearrangement links TRBV11-2 to TRBJ2-7; 10 bases agree with TRBD2. The CDR3 loop spans 14 amino acids. Germline V CDR1 and CDR2: SGHAT, FQNNGV. Trimming cost V 6 bases and J 6 bases; bases outside gene matches: 8.

The sample holds many counts of this clonotype. The rearrangement links TRBV25-1 to TRBJ2-7; D possibly corresponds to TRBD1 (5 bases). Germline V gene lookup returns CDR1 MGHDK and CDR2 SYGVNS. CDR3 size: 15 residues. The V end was cut by 1 base, the J end by 0 bases, with 10 bases between. The CDR3 loop reads CASSESRGLSYEQYF. The DNA for the CDR3 is TGTGCCAGCAGTGAATCAAGGGGCCTCTCCTACGAGCAGTACTTC.

This clonotype was observed at least ten times. The genes are TRBV5-6 and TRBJ2-1, with 7 nucleotides matching TRBD1. The CDR3 totals 13 residues. Trimming removed 3 bases from V and 6 bases from J; junction bases left unmatched: 3. Germline CDR1 reads SGHDT; CDR2 reads YYEEEE. In DNA, the CDR3 is TGTGCCAGCAGCTACGGACAGGTCAATGAGCAGTTCTTC. Its protein is CASSYGQVNEQFF.

This clonotype showed up many times. The chain has TRBV7-9 and TRBJ2-1, with D unresolved. Trimming left V 1 base short and J 8 bases short, with 6 bases between. This CDR3 has 12 residues. The germline CDR1 and CDR2 sequences are SEHNR and FQNEAQ (reference sequence). This CDR3 reads CASSLGFYEQFF. Written as DNA, the CDR3 is TGTGCCAGCAGCTTAGGATTTTATGAGCAGTTCTTC.

This clonotype occurred a few times. The J gene is TRBJ2-4, the V gene TRBV28, with no clear D. Germline loops: CDR1 MDHEN, CDR2 SYDVKM. This CDR3 comprises 13 residues. Trimming took off 6 bases at V and 11 bases at J, with 17 bases between the two ends. The CDR3 sequence: CASRTTDVGFQYF. The DNA of the CDR3 is TGTGCCAGCAGAACTACGGACGTCGGCTTTCAGTACTTC.

This clonotype has ten or more counts. The chain combines TRBV5-1 with TRBJ2-7; D unresolved. Germline V gives CDR1 SGHRS, CDR2 YFSETQ. The CDR3 runs to 14 residues. Trimming took off 4 bases at V and 3 bases at J, with 14 bases between the two ends. CDR3 in DNA: TGCGCCAGCAGCCCCGCCTTGGGCAGCTACGAGCAGTACTTC. Its translation: CASSPALGSYEQYF.

A few counts support this clonotype. The chain employs TRBV7-8 and TRBJ1-2, with D hard to call. Germline V CDR1 and CDR2: SGHVS, FQNEAQ. Trimming took 4 bases from V and 5 from J, leaving 11 bases between them. This CDR3 is 13 amino acids long. The CDR3 is CASSYLAGYGYTF. The CDR3 DNA reads TGTGCCAGCAGCTACCTGGCCGGATATGGCTACACCTTC. The whole variable domain, remainder taken from reference TRBV7-8 and TRBJ1-2, is GAGVSQSPRYKVAKRGQDVALRCDPISGHVSLFWYQQALGQGPEFLTYFQNEAQLDKSGLPSDRFFAERPEGSVSTLKIQRTQQEDSAVYLCASSYLAGYGYTFGSGTRLTVV.